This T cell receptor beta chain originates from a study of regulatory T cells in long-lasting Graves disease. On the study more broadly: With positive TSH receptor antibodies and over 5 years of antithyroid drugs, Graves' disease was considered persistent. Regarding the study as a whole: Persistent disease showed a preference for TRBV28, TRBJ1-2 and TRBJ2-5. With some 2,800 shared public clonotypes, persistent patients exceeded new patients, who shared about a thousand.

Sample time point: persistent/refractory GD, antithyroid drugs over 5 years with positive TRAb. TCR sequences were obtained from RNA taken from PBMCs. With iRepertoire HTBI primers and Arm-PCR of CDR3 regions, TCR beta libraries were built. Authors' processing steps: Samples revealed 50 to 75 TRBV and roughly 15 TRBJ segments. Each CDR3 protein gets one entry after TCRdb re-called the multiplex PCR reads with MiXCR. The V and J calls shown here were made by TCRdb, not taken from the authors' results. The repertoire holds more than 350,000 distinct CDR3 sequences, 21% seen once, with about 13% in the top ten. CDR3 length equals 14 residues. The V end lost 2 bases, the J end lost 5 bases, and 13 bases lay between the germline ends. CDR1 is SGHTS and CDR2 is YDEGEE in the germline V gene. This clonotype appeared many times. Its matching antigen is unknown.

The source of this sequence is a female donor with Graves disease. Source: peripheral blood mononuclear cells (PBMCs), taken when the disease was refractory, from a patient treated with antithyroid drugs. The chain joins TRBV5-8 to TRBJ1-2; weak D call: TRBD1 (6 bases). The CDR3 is CASSFLQGTYGYTF. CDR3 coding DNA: TGTGCCAGCAGCTTCCTACAGGGAACTTATGGCTACACCTTC.